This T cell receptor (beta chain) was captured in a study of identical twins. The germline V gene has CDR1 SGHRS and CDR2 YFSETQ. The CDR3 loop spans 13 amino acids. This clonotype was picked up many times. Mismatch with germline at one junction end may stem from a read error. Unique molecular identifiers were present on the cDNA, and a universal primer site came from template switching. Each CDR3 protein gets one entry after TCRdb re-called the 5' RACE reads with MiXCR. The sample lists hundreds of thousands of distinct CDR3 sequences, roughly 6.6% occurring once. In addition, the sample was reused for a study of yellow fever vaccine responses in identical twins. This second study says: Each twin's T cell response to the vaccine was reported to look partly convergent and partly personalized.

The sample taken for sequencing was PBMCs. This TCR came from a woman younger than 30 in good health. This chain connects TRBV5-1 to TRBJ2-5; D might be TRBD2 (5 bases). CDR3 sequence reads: CASSRGGQETQYF. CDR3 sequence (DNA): TGTGCCAGCAGCCGTGGAGGTCAAGAGACCCAGTACTTC. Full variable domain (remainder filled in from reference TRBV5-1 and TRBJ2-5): KAGVTQTPRYLIKTRGQQVTLSCSPISGHRSVSWYQQTPGQGLQFLFEYFSETQRNKGNFPGRFSGRQFSNSRSEMNVSTLELGDSALYLCASSRGGQETQYFGPGTRLLVL.